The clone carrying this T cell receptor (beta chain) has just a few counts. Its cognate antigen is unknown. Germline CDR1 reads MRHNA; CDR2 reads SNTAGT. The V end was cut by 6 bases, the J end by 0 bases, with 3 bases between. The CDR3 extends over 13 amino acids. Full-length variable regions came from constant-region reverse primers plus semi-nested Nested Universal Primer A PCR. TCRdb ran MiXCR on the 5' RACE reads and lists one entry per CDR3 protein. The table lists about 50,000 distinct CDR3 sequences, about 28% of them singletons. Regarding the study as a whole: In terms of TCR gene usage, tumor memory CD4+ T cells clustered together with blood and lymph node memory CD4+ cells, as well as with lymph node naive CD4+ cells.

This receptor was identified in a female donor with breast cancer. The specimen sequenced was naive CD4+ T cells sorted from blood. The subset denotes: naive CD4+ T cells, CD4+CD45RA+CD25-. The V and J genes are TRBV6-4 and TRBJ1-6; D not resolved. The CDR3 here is CASRSSYNSPLHF. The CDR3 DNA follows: TGTGCCAGCAGGAGCTCCTATAATTCACCCCTCCACTTT.